The clone carrying this T cell receptor beta chain was observed at least ten times. The entry originates in a study of spatial heterogeneity in lung cancer. Study summary: Among detected sequences, beta-chain ones consistently exceeded alpha-chain ones in number.

Time point defined: sample taken at primary tumor resection. 55 to 80 TRACERx patients with early, untreated non-small cell lung cancer donated samples. Unsorted samples of tumor, nontumor lung or frozen PBMC had their whole RNA sequenced. Germline-derived CDR1 and CDR2 are SEHNR and FQNEAQ (reference sequence). After removal of 4 bases from V and 2 bases from J, the junction contained 19 bases not matched to a gene. The CDR3 extends over 21 amino acids. In the library, each TCR cDNA molecule bore its own unique molecular identifier. TCRdb recomputed calls from the 5' RACE reads with MiXCR, one row per CDR3 protein. Seen here are about 35,000 distinct CDR3 sequences, approximately 3% observed once, and the top ten hold under 40%.

The receptor was isolated from a male donor with early-stage non-small cell lung cancer. This specimen consisted of normal lung tissue next to the tumor, obtained at surgery. The chain employs TRBV7-9 and TRBJ2-2; 10 bases agree with TRBD1. The CDR3 DNA reads as TGTGCCAGCAGCTCTCTCGGGACAGGGGTCAAGCCTGGTGGTAACACCGGGGAGCTGTTTTTT. It yields the protein CASSSLGTGVKPGGNTGELFF. Full variable domain (remainder filled in from reference TRBV7-9 and TRBJ2-2): DTGVSQNPRHKITKRGQNVTFRCDPISEHNRLYWYRQTLGQGPEFLTYFQNEAQLEKSRLLSDRFSAERPKGSFSTLEIQRTEQGDSAMYLCASSSLGTGVKPGGNTGELFFGEGSRLTVL.